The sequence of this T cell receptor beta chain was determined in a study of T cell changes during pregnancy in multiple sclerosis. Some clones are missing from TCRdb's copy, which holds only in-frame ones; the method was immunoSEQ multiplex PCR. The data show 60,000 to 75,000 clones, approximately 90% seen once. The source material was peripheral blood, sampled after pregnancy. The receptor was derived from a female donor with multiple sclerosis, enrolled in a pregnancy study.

The CDR3 bases are TGTGCCAGCTCACCGACTACTTCCTTCTCCTACGAGCAGTACTTC. It encodes CASSPTTSFSYEQYF. The J gene is TRBJ2-7, the V gene TRBV18; D may be TRBD2 (5 bases). Germline V gene lookup returns CDR1 KGHSH and CDR2 LQKENI. The V gene lost 3 bases and the J gene lost 0 bases, with 12 bases spanning the gap. There are 15 residues in the CDR3.